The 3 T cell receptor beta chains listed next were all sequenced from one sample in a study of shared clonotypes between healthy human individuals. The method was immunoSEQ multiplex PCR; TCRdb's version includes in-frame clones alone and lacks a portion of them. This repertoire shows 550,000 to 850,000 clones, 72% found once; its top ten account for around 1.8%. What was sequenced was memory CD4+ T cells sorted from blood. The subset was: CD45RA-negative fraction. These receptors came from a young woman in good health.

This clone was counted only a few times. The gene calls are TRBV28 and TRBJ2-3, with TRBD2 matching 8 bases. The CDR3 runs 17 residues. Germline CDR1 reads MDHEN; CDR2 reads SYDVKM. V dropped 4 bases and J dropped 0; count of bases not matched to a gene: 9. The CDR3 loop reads CASSSTGAGASTDTQYF. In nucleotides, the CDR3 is TGTGCCAGCAGTTCGACAGGAGCGGGAGCTAGCACAGATACGCAGTATTTT.

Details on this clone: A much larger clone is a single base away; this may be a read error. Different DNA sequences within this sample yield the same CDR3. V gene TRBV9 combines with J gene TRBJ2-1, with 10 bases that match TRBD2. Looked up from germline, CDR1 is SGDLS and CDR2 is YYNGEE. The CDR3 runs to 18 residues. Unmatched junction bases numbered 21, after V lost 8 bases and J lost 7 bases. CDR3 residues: CASRAPEGTSEAENEQFF. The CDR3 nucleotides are TGTGCCAGTAGAGCCCCGGAGGGGACTAGCGAAGCGGAGAATGAGCAGTTCTTC. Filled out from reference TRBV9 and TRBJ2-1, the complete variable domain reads DSGVTQTPKHLITATGQRVTLRCSPRSGDLSVYWYQQSLDQGLQFLIQYYNGEERAKGNILERFSAQQFPDLHSELNLSSLELGDSALYFCASRAPEGTSEAENEQFFGPGTRLTVL.

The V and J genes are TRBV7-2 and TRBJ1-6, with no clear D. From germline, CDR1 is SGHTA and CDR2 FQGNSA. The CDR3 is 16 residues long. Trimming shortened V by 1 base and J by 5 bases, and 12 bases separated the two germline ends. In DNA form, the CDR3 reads TGTGCCAGCAGCTTAGAATCCCGAGGGAATAATTCACCCCTCCACTTT. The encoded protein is CASSLESRGNNSPLHF.